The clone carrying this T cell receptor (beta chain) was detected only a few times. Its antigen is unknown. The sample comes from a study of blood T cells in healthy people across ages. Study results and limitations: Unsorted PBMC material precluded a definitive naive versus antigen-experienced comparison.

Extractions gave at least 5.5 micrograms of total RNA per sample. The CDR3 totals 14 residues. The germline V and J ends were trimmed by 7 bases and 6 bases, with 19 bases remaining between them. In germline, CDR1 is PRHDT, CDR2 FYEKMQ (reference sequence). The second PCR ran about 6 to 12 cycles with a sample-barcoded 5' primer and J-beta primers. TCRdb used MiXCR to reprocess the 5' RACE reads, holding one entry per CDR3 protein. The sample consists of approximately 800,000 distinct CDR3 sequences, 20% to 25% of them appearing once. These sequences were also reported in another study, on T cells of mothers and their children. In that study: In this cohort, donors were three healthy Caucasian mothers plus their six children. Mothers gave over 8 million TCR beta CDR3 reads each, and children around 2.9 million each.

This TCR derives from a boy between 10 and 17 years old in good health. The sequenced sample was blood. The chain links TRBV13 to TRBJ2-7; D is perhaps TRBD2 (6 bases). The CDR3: CASNAGRLVGEQYF. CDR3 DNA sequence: TGTGCCAGCAACGCAGGTCGACTAGTAGGCGAGCAGTACTTC.